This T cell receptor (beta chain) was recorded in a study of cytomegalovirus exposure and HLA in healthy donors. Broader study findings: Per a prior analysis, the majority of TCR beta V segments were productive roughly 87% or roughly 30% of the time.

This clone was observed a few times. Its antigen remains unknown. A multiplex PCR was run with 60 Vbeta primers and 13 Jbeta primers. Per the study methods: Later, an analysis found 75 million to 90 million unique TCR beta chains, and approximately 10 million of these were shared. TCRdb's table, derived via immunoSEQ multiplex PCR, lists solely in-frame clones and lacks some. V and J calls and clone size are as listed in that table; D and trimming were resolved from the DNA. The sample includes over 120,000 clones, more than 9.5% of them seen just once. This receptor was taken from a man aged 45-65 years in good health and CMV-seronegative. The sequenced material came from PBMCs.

The CDR3 here is CASSSRLEGTDTQYF. The CDR3 DNA is TGTGCCAGCAGCTCCCGACTGGAAGGCACAGATACGCAGTATTTT. The chain is built from TRBV11-2 and TRBJ2-3; no definite D call. The CDR3 runs to 15 residues. Germline V gives CDR1 SGHAT, CDR2 FQNNGV. V lost 4 bases to trimming and J lost 1 base, with 12 bases between them. The full variable domain, in which reference TRBV11-2 and TRBJ2-3 provide the parts outside the CDR3, is EAGVAQSPRYKIIEKRQSVAFWCNPISGHATLYWYQQILGQGPKLLIQFQNNGVVDDSQLPKDRFSAERLKGVDSTLKIQPAKLEDSAVYLCASSSRLEGTDTQYFGPGTRLTVL.